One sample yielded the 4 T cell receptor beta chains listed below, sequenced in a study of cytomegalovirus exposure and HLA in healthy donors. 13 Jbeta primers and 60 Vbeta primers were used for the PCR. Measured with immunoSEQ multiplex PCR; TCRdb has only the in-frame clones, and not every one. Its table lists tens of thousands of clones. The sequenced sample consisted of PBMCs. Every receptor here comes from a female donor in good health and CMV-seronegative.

CDR3 region: CASSEFGGGLTGELFF. CDR3 sequence (DNA): TGTGCCAGCAGTGAATTTGGGGGGGGGCTCACCGGGGAGCTGTTTTTT. The gene calls are TRBV25-1 and TRBJ2-2; TRBD2 is a possible D gene (7 bases). The CDR3 contains 16 residues. Germline V lookup: CDR1 MGHDK, CDR2 SYGVNS. The V end lost 1 base, the J end lost 4 bases, and 13 bases lay between the germline ends.

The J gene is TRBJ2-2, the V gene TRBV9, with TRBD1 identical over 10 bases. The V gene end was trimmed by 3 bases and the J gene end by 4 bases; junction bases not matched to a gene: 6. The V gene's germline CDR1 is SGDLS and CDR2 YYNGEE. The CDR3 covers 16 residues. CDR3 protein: CASSAGTGVGTGELFF. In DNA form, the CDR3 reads TGTGCCAGCAGCGCCGGGACAGGGGTGGGCACCGGGGAGCTGTTTTTT. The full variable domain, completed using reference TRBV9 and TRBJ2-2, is DSGVTQTPKHLITATGQRVTLRCSPRSGDLSVYWYQQSLDQGLQFLIQYYNGEERAKGNILERFSAQQFPDLHSELNLSSLELGDSALYFCASSAGTGVGTGELFFGEGSRLTVL.

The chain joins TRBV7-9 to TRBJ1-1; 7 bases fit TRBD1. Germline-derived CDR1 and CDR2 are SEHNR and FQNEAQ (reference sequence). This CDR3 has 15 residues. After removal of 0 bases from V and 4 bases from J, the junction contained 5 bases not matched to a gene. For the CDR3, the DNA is TGTGCCAGCAGCTTAGCGGAGGGGGCAGGCACTGAAGCTTTCTTT. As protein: CASSLAEGAGTEAFF.

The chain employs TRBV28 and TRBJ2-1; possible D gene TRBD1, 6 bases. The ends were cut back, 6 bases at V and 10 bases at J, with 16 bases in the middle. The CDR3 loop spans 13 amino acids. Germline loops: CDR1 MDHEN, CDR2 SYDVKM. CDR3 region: CASRGALMGEQFF. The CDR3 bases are TGTGCCAGCAGGGGGGCCCTGATGGGGGAGCAGTTCTTC. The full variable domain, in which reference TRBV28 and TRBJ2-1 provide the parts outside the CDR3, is DVKVTQSSRYLVKRTGEKVFLECVQDMDHENMFWYRQDPGLGLRLIYFSYDVKMKEKGDIPEGYSVSREKKERFSLILESASTNQTSMYLCASRGALMGEQFFGPGTRLTVL.